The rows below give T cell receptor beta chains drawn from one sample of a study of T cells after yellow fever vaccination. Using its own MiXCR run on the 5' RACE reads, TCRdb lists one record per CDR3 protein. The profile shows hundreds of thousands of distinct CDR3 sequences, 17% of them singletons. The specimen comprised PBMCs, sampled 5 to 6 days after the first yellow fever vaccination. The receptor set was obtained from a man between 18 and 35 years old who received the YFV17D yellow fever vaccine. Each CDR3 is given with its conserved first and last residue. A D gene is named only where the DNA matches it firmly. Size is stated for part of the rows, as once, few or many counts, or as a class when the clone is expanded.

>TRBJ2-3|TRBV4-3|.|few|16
TGCGCCAGCAGCCAAGTGGGTTCCACCTCAGCAGATACGCAGTATTTT
CASSQVGSTSADTQYF
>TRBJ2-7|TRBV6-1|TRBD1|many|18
TGTGCCAGCAATCGGGCGGGGACCGGGACAGGGAAAACCTACGAGCAGTACTTC
CASNRAGTGTGKTYEQYF
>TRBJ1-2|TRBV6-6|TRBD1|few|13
TGTGCCGGAGGGACAGGTCCTTACGATGGCTACACCTTC
CAGGTGPYDGYTF
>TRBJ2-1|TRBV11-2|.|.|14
TGTGCCAGCAGCTTAGAAGGGACATCGAGGGAGCAGTTCTTC
CASSLEGTSREQFF
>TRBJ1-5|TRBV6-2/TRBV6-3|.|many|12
TGTGCCAGCAGTTCCAGGGTTCAGCCCCAGCATTTT
CASSSRVQPQHF
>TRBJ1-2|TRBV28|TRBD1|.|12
TGTGCCAGCAGCCTGGGACAGCGAGGCTACACCTTC
CASSLGQRGYTF
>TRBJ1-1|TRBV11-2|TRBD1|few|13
TGTGCCAGCAGCTCCCAGGGGGTCACTGAAGCTTTCTTT
CASSSQGVTEAFF
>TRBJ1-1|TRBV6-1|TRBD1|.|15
TGTGCCAGCAGAAAACGGGGACAGGGGCCGCCGGAAGCTTTCTTT
CASRKRGQGPPEAFF
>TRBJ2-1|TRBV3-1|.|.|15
TGTGCCAGCGGAAGGACGCAAAGCTCCTACAATGAGCAGTTCTTC
CASGRTQSSYNEQFF
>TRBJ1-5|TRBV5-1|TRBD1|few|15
TGCGCCAGCAGCCAGACAGGGGCGGGAGATCAGCCCCAGCATTTT
CASSQTGAGDQPQHF
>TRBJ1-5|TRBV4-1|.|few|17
TGCGCCAGCAGCCAAGATAGGAGCGGATATAGCAATCAGCCCCAGCATTTT
CASSQDRSGYSNQPQHF
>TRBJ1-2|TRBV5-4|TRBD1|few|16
TGTGCCAGCAGCTTTGCCGGACAGGGGGTAAACTATGGCTACACCTTC
CASSFAGQGVNYGYTF
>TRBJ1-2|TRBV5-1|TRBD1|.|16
TGCGCCAGCAGCCTTCTCGACAGGGCCGATGACTATGGCTACACCTTC
CASSLLDRADDYGYTF
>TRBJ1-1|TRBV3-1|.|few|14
TGTGCCAGCAGCCAAAGCGAATGGGACACTGAAGCTTTCTTT
CASSQSEWDTEAFF
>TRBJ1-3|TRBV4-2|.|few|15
TGTGCCAGCAGCCGTCGAACAGGGTCTGGAAACACCATATATTTT
CASSRRTGSGNTIYF
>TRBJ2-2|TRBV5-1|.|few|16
TGCGCCAGCAGCTTGGGACAGTTCGCGAACACCGGGGAGCTGTTTTTT
CASSLGQFANTGELFF
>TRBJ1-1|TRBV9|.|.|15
TGTGCCAGCAGCGTAGTGTCAGGGAAAAGCACTGAAGCTTTCTTT
CASSVVSGKSTEAFF
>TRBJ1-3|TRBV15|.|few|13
TGTGCCACCGCTTTCTTCTCTGGAAACACCATATATTTT
CATAFFSGNTIYF
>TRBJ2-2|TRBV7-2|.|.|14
TGTGCCAGCAGCTTCCGGGGCTTCACCGGGGAGCTGTTTTTT
CASSFRGFTGELFF
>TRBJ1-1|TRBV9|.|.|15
TGTGCCAGCAGCGTAGGGGCCGAACCCCTTCAGGGAGCTTTCTTT
CASSVGAEPLQGAFF
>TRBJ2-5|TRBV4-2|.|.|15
TGTGCCAGCAGCCAAGATGGGGCTTTCCAAGAGACCCAGTACTTC
CASSQDGAFQETQYF
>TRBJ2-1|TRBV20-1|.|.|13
TGCAGTGAGGGGGGGGGAGTTCGAAATGAGCAGTTCTTC
CSEGGGVRNEQFF
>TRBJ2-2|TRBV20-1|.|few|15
TGCAGTGCTACGATAAGGGCAGTGAACACCGGGGAGCTGTTTTTT
CSATIRAVNTGELFF
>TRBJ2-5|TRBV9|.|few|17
TGTGCCAGCACCAGGGGCAGGGGGGAATATCGCCAAGAGACCCAGTACTTC
CASTRGRGEYRQETQYF
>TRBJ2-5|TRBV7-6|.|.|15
TGTGCCAGCAGCACGTACCAAAAGACAGAAGAGACCCAGTACTTC
CASSTYQKTEETQYF
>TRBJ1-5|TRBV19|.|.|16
TGTGCCAGTAGTTTAGAGACAGGCTATAGCAATCAGCCCCAGCATTTT
CASSLETGYSNQPQHF
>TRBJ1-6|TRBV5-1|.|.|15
TGCGCCAGCAGCTTAAGAGGTCCCTCTAATTCACCCCTCCACTTT
CASSLRGPSNSPLHF
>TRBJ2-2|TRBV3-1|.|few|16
TGTGCCAGCAGCCCCATCCTTAGGGCCGGGGCCGGGGAGCTGTTTTTT
CASSPILRAGAGELFF
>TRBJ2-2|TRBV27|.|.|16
TGTGCCAGCAGCCCCAGGAGCAGGCCGAACACCGGGGAGCTGTTTTTT
CASSPRSRPNTGELFF
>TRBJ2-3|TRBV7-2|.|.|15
TGTGCCAGCACCTCCTCCCGGGGTGAGACAGATACGCAGTATTTT
CASTSSRGETDTQYF
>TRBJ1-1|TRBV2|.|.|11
TGTGCCAGCACGCCTTGGGGTGAAGCTTTCTTT
CASTPWGEAFF
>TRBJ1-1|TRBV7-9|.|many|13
TGTGCCAGCACCCTCTACGCAGCCACTGAAGCTTTCTTT
CASTLYAATEAFF
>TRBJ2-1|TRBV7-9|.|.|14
TGTGCCAGCAGCTTCCCCGGGGGGCGTAATGAGCAGTTCTTC
CASSFPGGRNEQFF
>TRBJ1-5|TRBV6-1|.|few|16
TGTGCCAGCAGTGACCCCCCCAGCGGGGGAGCTCAGCCCCAGCATTTT
CASSDPPSGGAQPQHF
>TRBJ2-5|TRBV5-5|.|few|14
TGTGCCAGCAGCTTGGAACGGGTACAAGAGACCCAGTACTTC
CASSLERVQETQYF
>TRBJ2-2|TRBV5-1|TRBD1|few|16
TGCGCCAGCAGCTTGGGGACAGGGATCGGTGACGGGGAGCTGTTTTTT
CASSLGTGIGDGELFF
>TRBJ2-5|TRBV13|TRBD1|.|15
TGTGCCAGCAGCCCCGGGACAGGACGCACGGAGACCCAGTACTTC
CASSPGTGRTETQYF
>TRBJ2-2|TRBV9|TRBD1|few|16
TGTGCCAGCAGCACCGGGACAGGGGTTACCACCGGGGAGCTGTTTTTT
CASSTGTGVTTGELFF
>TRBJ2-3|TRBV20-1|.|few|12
TGCAGTGCTGACCCGCAGGAGAATACGCAGTATTTT
CSADPQENTQYF
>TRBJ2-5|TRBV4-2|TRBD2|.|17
TGTGCCAGCAGCCATCCCATGGCGGGGGGGTACCAAGAGACCCAGTACTTC
CASSHPMAGGYQETQYF
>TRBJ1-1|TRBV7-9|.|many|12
TGTGCCTCGGCCTTTCAACAGGGCATAGCTTTCTTT
CASAFQQGIAFF
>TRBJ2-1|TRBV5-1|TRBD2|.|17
TGCGCCAGCAGCTTAAATCAGCGGGGGGGAGGCTTTCATGAGCAGTTCTTC
CASSLNQRGGGFHEQFF
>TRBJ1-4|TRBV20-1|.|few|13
TGCAGTGCTAGACAAACAGGGAATGAAAAACTGTTTTTT
CSARQTGNEKLFF
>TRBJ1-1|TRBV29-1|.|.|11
TGCAGCGTTGATCCCCTCAGGGAGGCTTTCTTT
CSVDPLREAFF
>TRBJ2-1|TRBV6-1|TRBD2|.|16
TGTGCCTGCAGACTATCACAGGGCGGGGGGCGGAATGCGCAGTTCTTC
CACRLSQGGGRNAQFF
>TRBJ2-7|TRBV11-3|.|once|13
TGTACCAGCAGCTTAGCAACAGGGTCCGAGCAGTACTTC
CTSSLATGSEQYF
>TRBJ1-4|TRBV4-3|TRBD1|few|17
TGCGCCAGCAGCCAAGACCAGTACGGGACAGGGAATGAAAAACTGTTTTTT
CASSQDQYGTGNEKLFF
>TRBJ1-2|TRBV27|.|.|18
TGTGCCAGCAGTTCCACGAGGGGGGAAGGACCCAGGATCTATGGCTACACCTTC
CASSSTRGEGPRIYGYTF
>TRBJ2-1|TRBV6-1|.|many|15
TGTGCCAGCAGCAGTGCGGGGTCCTCCTACAATGAGCAGTTCTTC
CASSSAGSSYNEQFF
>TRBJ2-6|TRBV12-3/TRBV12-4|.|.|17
TGTGCCAGCAGTTTGCAGGGCTCCCCCTCTGGGGCCAACGTCCTGACTTTC
CASSLQGSPSGANVLTF
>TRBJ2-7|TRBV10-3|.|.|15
TGTGCCATCAGTGGACGGACAGCGTCGTCCTACGAGCAGTACTTC
CAISGRTASSYEQYF
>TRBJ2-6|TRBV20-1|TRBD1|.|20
TGCAGTGCTAGAGATACCAGGGGGAAACCAGAGGACTCTGGGGCCAACGTCCTGACTTTC
CSARDTRGKPEDSGANVLTF
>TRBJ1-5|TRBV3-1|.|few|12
TGTGCCAGCGGGGACCTTTCCCAGCCCCAGCATTTT
CASGDLSQPQHF